This T cell receptor (beta chain) was obtained from a study of cytomegalovirus exposure and HLA in healthy donors. As for this clone: Its cognate antigen is unknown.

This PCR relied on a set of 60 Vbeta primers and 13 Jbeta primers. The repertoire was sequenced with immunoSEQ multiplex PCR; TCRdb's copy has only in-frame clones and lacks some. The repertoire consists of around 130,000 clones, with over 80% occurring once and the leading ten covering 2.1%. Study-level results: Later analysis placed DRB1 highest and HLA-C lowest in TCR association rates, which differed by HLA locus.

In germline, CDR1 is MNHEY, CDR2 SVGAGI. The CDR3 totals 15 residues. Trimming at V came to 5 bases and at J to 7 bases, leaving 8 bases not matched to a gene. This rearrangement joins TRBV6-5 to TRBJ1-2; 12 bases line up with TRBD1. Sequences were obtained from PBMCs. This receptor was taken from a man younger than 40 in good health and CMV-seronegative. CDR3 in amino acids: CASSPLGQGASGYTF. The CDR3, as DNA: TGTGCCAGCAGTCCTCTGGGACAGGGGGCAAGTGGCTACACCTTC.